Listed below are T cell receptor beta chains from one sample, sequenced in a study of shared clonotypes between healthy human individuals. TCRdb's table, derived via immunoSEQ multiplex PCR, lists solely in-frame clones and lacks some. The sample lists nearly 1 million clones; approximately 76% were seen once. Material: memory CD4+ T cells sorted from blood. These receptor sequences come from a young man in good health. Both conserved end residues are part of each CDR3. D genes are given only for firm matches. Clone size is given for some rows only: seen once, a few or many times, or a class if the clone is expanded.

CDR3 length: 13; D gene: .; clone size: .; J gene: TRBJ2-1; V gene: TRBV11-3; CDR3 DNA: TGTGCCAGCAGCTACGACACTCAGGGTGAGCAGTTCTTC; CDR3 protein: CASSYDTQGEQFF
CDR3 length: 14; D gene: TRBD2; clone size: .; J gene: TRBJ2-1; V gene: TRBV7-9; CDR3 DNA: TGTGCCAGCAGCCCTAGCGGGGCCTACAATGAGCAGTTCTTC; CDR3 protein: CASSPSGAYNEQFF
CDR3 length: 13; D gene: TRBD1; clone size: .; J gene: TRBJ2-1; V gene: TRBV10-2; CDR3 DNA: TGCGCCAGCAGCTGGGCAGGGGGCGATGAGCAGTTCTTC; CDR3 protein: CASSWAGGDEQFF
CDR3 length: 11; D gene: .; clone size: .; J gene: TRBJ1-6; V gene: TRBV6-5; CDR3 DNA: TGTGCCAGCAGTAACGGGGCCCCCCTCCACTTT; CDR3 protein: CASSNGAPLHF
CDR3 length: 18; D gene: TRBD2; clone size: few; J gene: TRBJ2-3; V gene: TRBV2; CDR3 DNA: TGTGCCAGCAGAATCTCGGTAGCGGGAGGGCTTTTTCCAGATACGCAGTATTTT; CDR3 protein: CASRISVAGGLFPDTQYF
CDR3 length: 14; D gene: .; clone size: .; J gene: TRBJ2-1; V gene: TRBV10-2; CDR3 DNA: TGCGCCAGCAGTGTCGCAGGGGTAGGGAATGAGCAGTTCTTC; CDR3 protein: CASSVAGVGNEQFF
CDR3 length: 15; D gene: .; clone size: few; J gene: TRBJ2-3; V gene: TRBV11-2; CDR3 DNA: TGTGCCAGCAGCCCCACCCGACCGTACACAGATACGCAGTATTTT; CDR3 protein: CASSPTRPYTDTQYF
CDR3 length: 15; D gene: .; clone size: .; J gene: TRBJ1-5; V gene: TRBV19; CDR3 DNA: TGTGCCAGTATCGGACAGACGAATAGCAATCAGCCCCAGCATTTT; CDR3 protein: CASIGQTNSNQPQHF
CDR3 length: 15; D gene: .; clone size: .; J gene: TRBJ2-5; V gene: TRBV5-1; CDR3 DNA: TGCGCCAGCAGCTTGGATACCGGGCCGCAAGAGACCCAGTACTTC; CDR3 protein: CASSLDTGPQETQYF
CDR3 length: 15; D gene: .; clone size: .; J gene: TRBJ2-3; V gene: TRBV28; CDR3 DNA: TGTGCCAGCAGGCCCTCGGGGGAGGGCACAGATACGCAGTATTTT; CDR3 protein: CASRPSGEGTDTQYF
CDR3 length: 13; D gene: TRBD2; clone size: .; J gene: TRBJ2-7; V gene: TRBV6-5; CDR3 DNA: TGTGCCAGCAGCCGGGGGGTCCTCTACGAGCAGTACTTC; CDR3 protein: CASSRGVLYEQYF
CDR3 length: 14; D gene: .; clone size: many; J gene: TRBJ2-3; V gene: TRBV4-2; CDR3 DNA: TGTGCCAGCAGCCAAGATTTTGGGTTAGATACGCAGTATTTT; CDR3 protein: CASSQDFGLDTQYF
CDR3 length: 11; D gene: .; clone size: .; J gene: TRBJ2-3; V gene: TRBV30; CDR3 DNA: TGTGCCTGGACCATGAGGGATACGCAGTATTTT; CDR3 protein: CAWTMRDTQYF
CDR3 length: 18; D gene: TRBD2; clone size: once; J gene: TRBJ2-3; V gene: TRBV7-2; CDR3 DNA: TGTGCCAGCACTTCCCTTAGGGAGGCTAGCGGGAGAACAGATACGCAGTATTTT; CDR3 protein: CASTSLREASGRTDTQYF